This TCR beta chain was identified during a study of blood T cell repertoires in COVID-19. On the study more broadly: The United States, Italy and Spain supplied acute and convalescent COVID-19 samples. Sources were T cells, B-cell-depleted T cells, or PBMCs; the material itself was cDNA or gDNA.

Original processing notes: Scientists estimated how many nucleated cells there were by amplifying reference gene primers. The data were produced by immunoSEQ multiplex PCR, yet TCRdb's version contains in-frame clones alone and is incomplete. The V and J calls and clone size were taken over from that table, and D and trimming were inferred from the DNA. The sample lists 130,000 to 150,000 clones; 80% were seen once. The source of this sequence is a man between 65 and 79 years old who had recovered from COVID-19. The sample taken for sequencing was peripheral blood.

The CDR3 DNA is TGCGCCAGCAGCCAGGGACTATATAGCAATCAGCCCCAGCATTTT. Encoded protein: CASSQGLYSNQPQHF. This chain connects TRBV4-3 to TRBJ1-5; D perhaps matches TRBD1 (5 bases). CDR1 LGHNA and CDR2 YSLEER come from the germline V gene. The CDR3 is 15 residues long. V lost 3 bases and J lost 0, with 9 bases in between.